One and the same sample provided the 23 T cell receptor beta chains below, sequenced in a study of CD8 T cells in ankylosing spondylitis. MiXCR was run by TCRdb on the 5' RACE reads, yielding one entry per CDR3 protein. Of roughly 220,000 distinct CDR3 sequences in the sample, under 12% were seen once. Sequencing was carried out using blood, either unsorted or a sorted T cell fraction (not recorded which). These receptors came from a male donor with ankylosing spondylitis or in good health (not recorded which).

This clonotype was found many times. V is TRBV20-1 and J is TRBJ2-5; D gene ambiguous. V dropped 0 bases and J dropped 5 bases, with 16 bases sitting between them. The CDR3 has 15 amino acids. Looked up from germline, CDR1 is DFQATT and CDR2 is SNEGSKA (reference sequence). The CDR3 reads CSARDDQAIGETQYF. CDR3 DNA sequence: TGCAGTGCTAGAGATGATCAGGCAATCGGGGAGACCCAGTACTTC.

Points on this clonotype: A clone one base away is much larger, so this may be a read error. The rearrangement joins TRBV2 to TRBJ2-7; TRBD1 agrees at 7 bases. CDR3 size: 16 residues. Germline-derived CDR1 and CDR2 are SNHLY and FYNNEI. Written as DNA, the CDR3 is TGTTCCAGCAGTCAACCTGACAGGGCGATAGCCTACGAGCAGTACTTC. Residues: CSSSQPDRAIAYEQYF.

This clonotype has at least ten counts. The rearrangement uses TRBV5-1 and TRBJ2-5; no definite D call. CDR1 is SGHRS, CDR2 YFSETQ, per germline. The V and J ends lost 0 bases and 2 bases respectively, with 5 bases between them. The CDR3 totals 13 residues. DNA of the CDR3: TGCGCCAGCAGCTTGGACCAACAAGAGACCCAGTACTTC. This translates into CASSLDQQETQYF.

This clonotype was detected ten times or more. This chain connects TRBV10-3 to TRBJ2-5; D not resolved. The CDR3 consists of 14 residues. CDR1 ENHRY and CDR2 SYGVKD come from the germline V gene. V lost 3 bases to trimming and J lost 5 bases, with 13 bases between them. In DNA, the CDR3 is TGTGCCATCAGTGATAGTAACTATGGGGAGACCCAGTACTTC. Encoded protein: CAISDSNYGETQYF.

This clonotype was recorded many times. The genes are TRBV7-6 and TRBJ2-3, with D perhaps matching TRBD1 (6 bases). CDR1 is SGHVS, CDR2 FNYEAQ, per germline. Trimming took 3 bases from V and 6 from J, leaving 13 bases between them. This CDR3 is built from 14 residues. DNA of the CDR3: TGTGCCAGCAGCTTTACAACAGGGACGGATACGCAGTATTTT. This translates into CASSFTTGTDTQYF.

In this sample, this clonotype turned up many times. V and J are TRBV29-1 and TRBJ2-5, with D perhaps matching TRBD2 (5 bases). The length of the CDR3 is 13 residues. Germline V gene sequence: CDR1 SQVTM, CDR2 ANQGSEA. V shed 7 bases and J shed 5 bases, with 17 bases lying between them. The CDR3 coding sequence is TGCAGCGCCTGCGACTTGGCGGGCGAGACCCAGTACTTC. The encoded protein is CSACDLAGETQYF.

This clonotype was seen only a few times. This sequence joins TRBV2 and TRBJ1-6, with no clear D. The germline gives CDR1 SNHLY, CDR2 FYNNEI. This CDR3 comprises 12 residues. Trimming pared 6 bases from V and 7 bases from J, leaving 7 bases between. The CDR3 sequence: CASSTRNSPLHF. The CDR3 nucleotides read TGTGCCAGCAGCACCAGGAATTCACCCCTCCACTTT.

This rearrangement joins TRBV28 to TRBJ2-1, with D possibly called TRBD1 or TRBD2 (5 bases each). Trimming left V 8 bases short and J 1 base short, with 12 bases between. Germline CDR1 MDHEN, CDR2 SYDVKM. This CDR3 has 14 amino acids. CDR3 DNA: TGTGCCAGCGACCGAGGGGAATCCTACAATGAGCAGTTCTTC. It yields the protein CASDRGESYNEQFF.

The J gene is TRBJ2-2, the V gene TRBV2, with D possibly being TRBD2 (7 bases). Trimming cost V 7 bases and J 6 bases, with 15 bases left between them. The length of the CDR3 is 14 residues. Germline CDR1 is SNHLY and CDR2 is FYNNEI. In nucleotides, the CDR3 is TGTGCCAGCACCAGAGGGGGGGGTTCCGGGGAGCTGTTTTTT. Translated: CASTRGGGSGELFF.

This clonotype was detected ten times or more. The V gene is TRBV9, the J gene TRBJ2-1, with TRBD2 matching 7 bases. This CDR3 is 15 amino acids long. CDR1 is SGDLS and CDR2 is YYNGEE in the germline V gene. V was clipped by 0 bases and J by 4 bases; unmatched bases: 4. The CDR3 DNA follows: TGTGCCAGCAGCGTAGGGCTAGCGGATTACAATGAGCAGTTCTTC. This codes for CASSVGLADYNEQFF.

This clonotype was recorded many times. This chain connects TRBV12-3 or TRBV12-4 to TRBJ2-5; D remains ambiguous. V lost 6 bases, J lost 4 bases, and 3 bases lay in between. The CDR3 loop spans 10 amino acids. CDR3 DNA: TGTGCCAGCAGAGGAGAGACCCAGTACTTC. It encodes CASRGETQYF.

This clonotype was counted ten times or more. V and J are TRBV5-1 and TRBJ1-1, with TRBD1 matching 8 bases. Germline V gives CDR1 SGHRS, CDR2 YFSETQ. The CDR3 length is 15 residues. Trimming removed 2 bases from V and 5 bases from J; junction bases left unmatched: 8. The CDR3 bases are TGCGCCAGCAGCTTAGGACAGGGCGGGCTAACTGAAGCTTTCTTT. Amino acid sequence: CASSLGQGGLTEAFF. Filled out from reference TRBV5-1 and TRBJ1-1, the complete variable domain reads KAGVTQTPRYLIKTRGQQVTLSCSPISGHRSVSWYQQTPGQGLQFLFEYFSETQRNKGNFPGRFSGRQFSNSRSEMNVSTLELGDSALYLCASSLGQGGLTEAFFGQGTRLTVV.

The table lists this clonotype with many counts. V is TRBV4-2 and J is TRBJ1-1; perhaps TRBD1 as D (5 bases). V lost 0 bases and J 1 base, leaving 6 bases between the germline ends. The CDR3 totals 14 residues. Germline values: CDR1 LGHNA, CDR2 YNFKEQ. CDR3 in amino acids: CASSQEGGNTEAFF. CDR3 bases: TGTGCCAGCAGCCAAGAGGGGGGGAACACTGAAGCTTTCTTT.

A word on this clonotype: A much larger clone lies one base from this, so it may be a read error. This sequence joins TRBV5-1 and TRBJ1-5; TRBD1 is a possible D gene (5 bases). Germline V gives CDR1 SGHRS, CDR2 YFSETQ. Trimming took 3 bases from V and 4 from J, leaving 8 bases between them. This CDR3 has 13 amino acids. The CDR3: CASSWQGNQPQHF. The CDR3 DNA sequence: TGCGCCAGCAGCTGGCAGGGTAATCAGCCCCAGCATTTT.

Many counts were recorded for this clonotype. The chain employs TRBV7-8 and TRBJ1-5; 10 bases agree with TRBD1. This CDR3 is built from 15 residues. Germline CDR1 and CDR2: SGHVS and FQNEAQ. V trimming: 2 bases; J trimming: 6 bases; junction bases outside the gene matches: 4. For the CDR3, the DNA is TGTGCCAGCAGCTTACAGGGGACAGGGGTTCAGCCCCAGCATTTT. It codes for CASSLQGTGVQPQHF.

At least ten counts were recorded for this clonotype. This rearrangement joins TRBV20-1 to TRBJ1-1; D gene unclear. Germline V lookup: CDR1 DFQATT, CDR2 SNEGSKA (reference sequence). The germline V and J ends were trimmed by 5 bases and 2 bases, with 18 bases remaining between them. The CDR3 is made up of 15 amino acids. CDR3 region: CSAPRGGRRNTEAFF. Written as DNA, the CDR3 is TGCAGTGCTCCTCGCGGCGGGCGGAGAAACACTGAAGCTTTCTTT.

The rearrangement uses TRBV5-5 and TRBJ1-2; TRBD1 matches at 8 bases. This CDR3 is built from 13 residues. CDR1 is SGHKS, CDR2 YYEKEE, per germline (reference sequence). Trimming cost V 5 bases and J 6 bases; bases outside gene matches: 6. The chain's CDR3 is CASRGGQVDGYTF. CDR3 bases: TGTGCCAGCAGGGGGGGACAGGTTGATGGCTACACCTTC.

This clonotype was counted only a few times. The chain couples TRBV7-8 to TRBJ1-6; 9 nucleotides match TRBD1. Germline V gene lookup returns CDR1 SGHVS and CDR2 FQNEAQ. V gave up 4 bases and J gave up 4 bases; unmatched junction bases: 5. The CDR3 has 16 amino acids. The CDR3 protein is CASSYGQGSYNSPLHF. In DNA, the CDR3 is TGTGCCAGCAGCTACGGACAGGGGAGTTATAATTCACCCCTCCACTTT.

V gene TRBV24-1 combines with J gene TRBJ2-1, with 10 bases lining up with TRBD1. Germline CDR1 is KGHDR and CDR2 is SFDVKD. This CDR3 contains 16 residues. Losses at the gene ends were 3 bases for V and 9 bases for J; bases not matched to a gene: 10. The CDR3 reads CATSDTSGTGDSEQFF. The CDR3 bases are TGTGCCACCAGTGATACCTCCGGGACAGGGGACAGTGAGCAGTTCTTC.

This clonotype was counted a few times. This chain connects TRBV21-1 to TRBJ2-7; the DNA was not compared with TRBD1, the D call given in the table. TRBV21-1 is marked as a pseudogene. The length of the CDR3 is 13 residues. This CDR3 is CARIGQGLLEQYF. Written as DNA, the CDR3 is TGTGCCAGGATAGGACAAGGACTCCTCGAGCAGTACTTC.

At least ten counts were recorded for this clonotype. The rearrangement joins TRBV16 to TRBJ2-7, with D possibly TRBD1 on 6 matching bases. The ends were cut back, 2 bases at V and 5 bases at J, with 10 bases in the middle. This CDR3 has 13 amino acids. Germline CDR1 KGHSY, CDR2 FQNENV. This CDR3 reads CASSQDRFHEQYF. Here the CDR3 DNA reads TGTGCCAGCAGCCAAGACAGGTTTCACGAGCAGTACTTC.

The genes are TRBV7-2 and TRBJ2-5, with D perhaps matching TRBD2 (7 bases). CDR1 and CDR2 (germline): SGHTA, FQGNSA. This CDR3 has 14 residues. Trimming removed 1 base from V and 4 bases from J, with 10 bases in between. The CDR3 spells CASSLVAGAETQYF. The CDR3 DNA sequence: TGTGCCAGCAGCTTAGTGGCGGGGGCAGAGACCCAGTACTTC.

There are a few counts of this clonotype. The rearrangement joins TRBV7-2 to TRBJ2-7; 9 nucleotides agree with TRBD2. This CDR3 region has 16 residues. V was clipped by 3 bases and J by 0 bases; unmatched bases: 6. Germline CDR1 and CDR2: SGHTA and FQGNSA. CDR3: CASSFTIAGDSYEQYF. The CDR3 bases are TGTGCCAGCAGCTTTACTATAGCGGGGGACTCCTACGAGCAGTACTTC.